This T cell receptor (beta chain) was found in a study of molecular identifiers for immune sequencing clone quantification. Germline V lookup: CDR1 MDHEN, CDR2 SYDVKM. V trimming: 1 base; J trimming: 6 bases; junction bases outside the gene matches: 11. This CDR3 region has 18 residues. TCRdb called the PCR reads again in MiXCR, with one record for every CDR3 protein. The profile covers 250,000 to 350,000 distinct CDR3 sequences, with roughly a fifth appearing a single time and 0.81% taken by the ten largest. In its sample, this clonotype was seen many times. The clonotype originates from a human donor in good health. Some libraries in this study had Jurkat cell RNA spiked in. This rearrangement joins TRBV28 to TRBJ2-3; 12 positions match TRBD2. Input material: naive CD8+ T cells from blood, with Jurkat cell RNA spiked in. Subset noted: FACS-sorted CD8+CD4-CCR7+CD45RA+ naive T cells. The CDR3 DNA sequence: TGTGCCAGCAGTTTATCTTGGACTAGCGGGACAAGCAGCGATACGCAGTATTTT. Amino acid sequence: CASSLSWTSGTSSDTQYF. Full variable domain (outside the CDR3, taken from reference TRBV28 and TRBJ2-3): DVKVTQSSRYLVKRTGEKVFLECVQDMDHENMFWYRQDPGLGLRLIYFSYDVKMKEKGDIPEGYSVSREKKERFSLILESASTNQTSMYLCASSLSWTSGTSSDTQYFGPGTRLTVL.